These T cell receptor beta chains were read from a single sample in a study of neurological immune-mediated disorders. TCRdb analysed the 5' RACE reads with MiXCR anew, one entry per CDR3 protein. The profile shows under 65,000 distinct CDR3 sequences, 24% of them singletons. Source material: PBMCs. These receptors were taken from a man aged 55-75 years with HTLV-1-associated myelopathy (HAM/TSP). CDR3s include the opening cysteine and the closing phenylalanine or tryptophan. The D gene is left open where the match is weak. Size tells how often a clone was seen (once, few, many) or the class of an expanded clone, and some rows leave it out.

TRBV7-3	TRBD1	NA	TRBJ2-2	TGTGCCAGCAGCTTAACTGGACAGGCCGGGGAGCTGTTTTTT	CASSLTGQAGELFF
TRBV10-3	NA	few	TRBJ2-5	TGTGCCATCAGGGGCGACCAAGAGACCCAGTACTTC	CAIRGDQETQYF
TRBV10-3	NA	few	TRBJ2-1	TGTGCCATCAGTGACTCTGGACTTTTACGGTACAATGAGCAGTTCTTC	CAISDSGLLRYNEQFF
TRBV7-2	NA	many	TRBJ2-1	TGTGCCAGCAGCTACCACTCAGAGCAGTTCTTC	CASSYHSEQFF
TRBV5-1	NA	NA	TRBJ1-2	TGCGCCAGCAGCTCACAGGATCTGCGGAATGGCTACACCTTC	CASSSQDLRNGYTF
TRBV10-3	NA	NA	TRBJ2-7	TGTGCCATCACCGATGGTCTGCCTTACGAGCAGTACTTC	CAITDGLPYEQYF
TRBV29-1	NA	many	TRBJ1-1	TGCAGCGTTGAACGCGACAGAAACACTGAAGCTTTCTTT	CSVERDRNTEAFF
TRBV3-1	NA	NA	TRBJ2-3	TGTGCCAGCAGCCTAGTGGGGGCAGATACGCAGTATTTT	CASSLVGADTQYF
TRBV4-2	NA	many	TRBJ2-1	TGTGCCAGCAGCCAAGACGGGAGCTCCTACAATGAGCAGTTCTTC	CASSQDGSSYNEQFF
TRBV5-1	TRBD2	many	TRBJ2-1	TGCGCCAGCAGTTCCCCCCTGGGCCAGCGGGAGAACAATGAGCAGTTCTTC	CASSSPLGQRENNEQFF
TRBV28	TRBD2	many	TRBJ2-5	TGTGCCAGCAGAGCCGGGGGGAGCGGGAGAGGAGAGACCCAGTACTTC	CASRAGGSGRGETQYF
TRBV5-1	TRBD2	NA	TRBJ2-7	TGCGCCAGCAGCTCTCTAGCGGGAACTAGCTCCTACGAGCAGTACTTC	CASSSLAGTSSYEQYF
TRBV5-1	TRBD2	many	TRBJ2-7	TGCGCCAGCAGCTTGGCTAGCGGGACGGTCTACGAGCAGTACTTC	CASSLASGTVYEQYF
TRBV10-3	NA	NA	TRBJ1-1	TGTGCCATCAGTCAGGGAGGGCTGACTGAAGCTTTCTTT	CAISQGGLTEAFF
TRBV5-6	NA	many	TRBJ2-2	TGTGCCAGCAGCTCCCTAGGAGTACAGGGGAACACCGGGGAGCTGTTTTTT	CASSSLGVQGNTGELFF
TRBV5-1	NA	many	TRBJ1-4	TGCGCCAGCAGCTTGTCTGTTGTAGGTGAAAAACTGTTTTTT	CASSLSVVGEKLFF
TRBV6-2/TRBV6-3	NA	NA	TRBJ1-5	TGTGCCAGCAGTTACTCAGGGGGGCCGCAGCCCCAGCATTTT	CASSYSGGPQPQHF
TRBV11-2	NA	NA	TRBJ2-3	TGTGCCAGCAGCTCTCAAATCACAGATACGCAGTATTTT	CASSSQITDTQYF
TRBV29-1	NA	NA	TRBJ1-2	TGCAGCGCCCGGACGGGGCCGGGGGGCTACACCTTC	CSARTGPGGYTF
TRBV20-1	TRBD2	many	TRBJ2-1	TGCAGTGCTAACCCTGGACTAGCGGGAGCCTACAATGAGCAGTTCTTC	CSANPGLAGAYNEQFF
TRBV5-1	NA	NA	TRBJ2-5	TGCGCCAGCAGCTTATTTGGACAGGAGACCCAGTACTTC	CASSLFGQETQYF
TRBV7-9	NA	NA	TRBJ2-2	TGTGCCAGCAGCTTAGGGCAGACCTCGAACACCGGGGAGCTGTTTTTT	CASSLGQTSNTGELFF
TRBV5-1	NA	many	TRBJ2-6	TGCGCCAGCAGCTTGGATGGGCCCTCTGGGGCCAACGTCCTGACTTTC	CASSLDGPSGANVLTF
TRBV24-1	TRBD2	many	TRBJ2-1	TGTGCCACCAGTGATGGGACTAGCGGGAACGATGAGCAGTTCTTC	CATSDGTSGNDEQFF
TRBV5-5	TRBD1	many	TRBJ1-1	TGTGCCAGCAGCTTGTTTCCAGGGGGCGCGGACACTGAAGCTTTCTTT	CASSLFPGGADTEAFF
TRBV5-6	NA	many	TRBJ1-1	TGTGCCAGCAGCTTCCTGGCTGAAGCTTTCTTT	CASSFLAEAFF
TRBV20-1	NA	many	TRBJ2-7	TGCAGTGCTAGTACCGCACTTTCCTACGAGCAGTACTTC	CSASTALSYEQYF
TRBV7-7	TRBD2	many	TRBJ2-1	TGTGCTAGCTCCTCAGGCCGACTAGCGGGAGGGAATGAGCAGTTCTTC	CASSSGRLAGGNEQFF
TRBV12-3/TRBV12-4	NA	few	TRBJ1-5	TGTGCCAGCAGTTTCGGGACCGAGAGACATCAGCCCCAGCATTTT	CASSFGTERHQPQHF
TRBV5-1	NA	few	TRBJ2-2	TGCGCCAGCAGCTTGGATGCAGCCAACACCGGGGAGCTGTTTTTT	CASSLDAANTGELFF